Listed below are T cell receptor beta chains from one sample, sequenced in a study of cytomegalovirus exposure and HLA in healthy donors. Sequencing was performed with immunoSEQ multiplex PCR; in TCRdb, only in-frame clones are kept and a portion is missing. The table has approximately 80,000 clones, roughly 72% seen once. Sample: PBMCs. These receptors came from a woman in her thirties or forties in good health and CMV-seropositive. Both conserved end residues are part of each CDR3. Each record gives: V gene, D gene, clone size, J gene, CDR3 protein, CDR3 DNA. A D gene is named only where the DNA matches it firmly. Size tells how often a clone was seen (once, few, many) or the class of an expanded clone, and some rows leave it out.

V: TRBV19; D: TRBD2; size: NA; J: TRBJ2-1; CDR3: CASSLTLSGRTYNEQFF; DNA: TGTGCCAGTAGTCTTACCCTTAGCGGGAGGACCTACAATGAGCAGTTCTTC
V: TRBV9; D: NA; size: NA; J: TRBJ2-1; CDR3: CASSRNKQDNEQFF; DNA: TGTGCCAGCAGCCGAAACAAACAGGACAATGAGCAGTTCTTC
V: TRBV2; D: TRBD1; size: NA; J: TRBJ2-7; CDR3: CASSQGAGEQYF; DNA: TGTGCCAGCTCGCAGGGGGCAGGCGAGCAGTACTTC
V: TRBV19; D: TRBD1; size: NA; J: TRBJ1-1; CDR3: CASSIDYRGRTEAFF; DNA: TGTGCCAGTAGTATAGATTACAGGGGGCGAACTGAAGCTTTCTTT
V: TRBV7-2; D: TRBD2; size: NA; J: TRBJ2-1; CDR3: CASSPLTSGKYNEQFF; DNA: TGTGCCAGCAGCCCCCTGACTAGCGGGAAATACAATGAGCAGTTCTTC
V: TRBV7-8; D: TRBD2; size: NA; J: TRBJ2-3; CDR3: CASSSGTSGRYTQYF; DNA: TGTGCCAGCAGCTCGGGGACTAGCGGGAGATATACGCAGTATTTT
V: TRBV5-1; D: NA; size: NA; J: TRBJ2-6; CDR3: CASSFAGTIISGANVLTF; DNA: TGCGCCAGCAGCTTCGCCGGGACAATCATCTCTGGGGCCAACGTCCTGACTTTC
V: TRBV5-1; D: TRBD1; size: NA; J: TRBJ2-2; CDR3: CASRGTGETGELFF; DNA: TGCGCCAGCAGAGGGACAGGAGAAACCGGGGAGCTGTTTTTT
V: TRBV7-9; D: NA; size: once; J: TRBJ2-5; CDR3: CASSHQTENQETQYF; DNA: TGTGCCAGCAGCCACCAGACAGAGAACCAAGAGACCCAGTACTTC
V: TRBV2; D: NA; size: NA; J: TRBJ2-2; CDR3: CASSPANTGELFF; DNA: TGTGCCAGCAGCCCCGCGAACACCGGGGAGCTGTTTTTT
V: TRBV27; D: TRBD2; size: NA; J: TRBJ2-5; CDR3: CASSPAGGPGETQYF; DNA: TGTGCCAGCAGTCCTGCGGGGGGGCCGGGGGAGACCCAGTACTTC
V: TRBV28; D: NA; size: NA; J: TRBJ1-1; CDR3: CASSFPKTEAFF; DNA: TGTGCCAGCAGTTTTCCAAAAACTGAAGCTTTCTTT